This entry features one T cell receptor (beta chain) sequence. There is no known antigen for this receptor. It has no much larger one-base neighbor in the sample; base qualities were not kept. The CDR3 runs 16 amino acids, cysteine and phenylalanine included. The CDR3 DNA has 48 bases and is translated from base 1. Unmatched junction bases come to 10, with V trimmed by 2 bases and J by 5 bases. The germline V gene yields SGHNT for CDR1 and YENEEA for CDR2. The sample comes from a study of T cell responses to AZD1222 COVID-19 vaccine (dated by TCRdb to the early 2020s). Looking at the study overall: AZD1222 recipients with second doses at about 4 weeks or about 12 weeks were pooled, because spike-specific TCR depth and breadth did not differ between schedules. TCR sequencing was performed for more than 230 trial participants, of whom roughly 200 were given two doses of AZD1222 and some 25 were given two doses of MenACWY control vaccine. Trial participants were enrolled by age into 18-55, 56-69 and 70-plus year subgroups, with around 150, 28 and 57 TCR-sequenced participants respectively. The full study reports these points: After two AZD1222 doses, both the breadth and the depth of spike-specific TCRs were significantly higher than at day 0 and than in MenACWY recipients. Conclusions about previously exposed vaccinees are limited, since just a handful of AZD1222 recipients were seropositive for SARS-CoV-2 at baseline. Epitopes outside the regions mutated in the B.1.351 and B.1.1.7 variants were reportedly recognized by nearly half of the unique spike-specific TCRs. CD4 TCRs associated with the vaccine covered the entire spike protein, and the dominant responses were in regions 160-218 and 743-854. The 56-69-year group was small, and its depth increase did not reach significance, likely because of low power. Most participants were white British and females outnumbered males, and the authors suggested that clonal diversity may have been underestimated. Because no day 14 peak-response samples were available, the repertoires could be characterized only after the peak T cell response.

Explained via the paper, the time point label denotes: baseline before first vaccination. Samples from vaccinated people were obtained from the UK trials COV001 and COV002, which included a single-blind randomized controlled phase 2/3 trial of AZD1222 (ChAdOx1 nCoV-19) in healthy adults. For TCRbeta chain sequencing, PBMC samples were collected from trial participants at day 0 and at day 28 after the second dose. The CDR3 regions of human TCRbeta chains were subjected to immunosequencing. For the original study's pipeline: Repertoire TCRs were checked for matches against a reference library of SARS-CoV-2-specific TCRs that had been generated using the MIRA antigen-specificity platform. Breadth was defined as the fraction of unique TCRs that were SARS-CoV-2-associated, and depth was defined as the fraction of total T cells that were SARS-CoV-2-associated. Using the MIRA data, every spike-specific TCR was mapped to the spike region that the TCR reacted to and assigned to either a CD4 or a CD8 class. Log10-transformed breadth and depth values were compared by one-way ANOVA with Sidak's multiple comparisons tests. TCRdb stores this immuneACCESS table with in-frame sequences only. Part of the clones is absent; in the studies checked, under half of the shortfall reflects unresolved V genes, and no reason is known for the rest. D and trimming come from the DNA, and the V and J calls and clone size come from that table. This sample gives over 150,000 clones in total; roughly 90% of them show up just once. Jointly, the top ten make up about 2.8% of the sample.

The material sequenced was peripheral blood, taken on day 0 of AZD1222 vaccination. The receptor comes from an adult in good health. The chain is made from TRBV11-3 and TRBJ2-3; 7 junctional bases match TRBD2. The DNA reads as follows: TGTGCCAGCAGCTTAAGCCTAGCGGCCCCCGGAGATACGCAGTATTTT. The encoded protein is CASSLSLAAPGDTQYF.